A selection of T cell receptor beta chains follows, all from one sample in a study of vaccination effects on CD4 cells after COVID-19. These receptors' targets are unknown. TCRdb's copy holds only in-frame clones and misses some; the assay was immunoSEQ multiplex PCR. The table lists over 10,000 clones, approximately 73% of them singletons, with approximately 33% in the top ten. The specimen comprised CD4+ T cells from PBMCs cultured with HCoV-NL63 spike peptides, sampled after COVID-19 vaccination. The receptors were sampled from a human donor who had a prior SARS-CoV-2 infection. CDR3s include the opening cysteine and the closing phenylalanine or tryptophan. The D gene is left open where the match is weak. Size tells how often a clone was seen (once, few, many) or the class of an expanded clone, and some rows leave it out.

abundance,d_gene,v_gene,j_gene,CDR3aa,CDR3nt
few,NA,TRBV24-1,TRBJ2-5,CATSDPPGRGLEETQYF,TGTGCCACCAGTGATCCCCCCGGAAGAGGCCTGGAAGAGACCCAGTACTTC
NA,NA,TRBV11-2,TRBJ2-3,CASSLDRHADTQYF,TGTGCCAGCAGCTTAGATCGACACGCGGATACGCAGTATTTT
few,NA,TRBV7-3,TRBJ1-1,CASSLTREENTEAFF,TGTGCCAGCAGCTTAACAAGGGAGGAGAACACTGAAGCTTTCTTT
NA,NA,TRBV12-3/TRBV12-4,TRBJ2-3,CASRGTHTDTQYF,TGTGCCAGCAGGGGGACTCACACAGATACGCAGTATTTT
NA,NA,TRBV5-1,TRBJ2-7,CASSLAGAEYEQYF,TGCGCCAGCAGCTTGGCGGGGGCAGAGTACGAGCAGTACTTC
once,NA,TRBV15,TRBJ2-5,CATSRTDSWETQYF,TGTGCCACCAGCAGAACGGACAGTTGGGAGACCCAGTACTTC
NA,NA,TRBV5-1,TRBJ1-2,CASSPDRLNYGYTF,TGCGCCAGCAGCCCGGACAGACTTAACTATGGCTACACCTTC
NA,NA,TRBV6-5,TRBJ2-7,CASSPEREQYF,TGTGCCAGCAGTCCCGAGCGGGAGCAGTACTTC
NA,NA,TRBV5-1,TRBJ1-6,CASSLVGGSSPLHF,TGCGCCAGCAGCTTGGTCGGGGGTAGTTCACCCCTCCACTTT
NA,NA,TRBV6-5,TRBJ1-1,CATWDGLNTEAFF,TGTGCCACCTGGGACGGGTTGAACACTGAAGCTTTCTTT
NA,NA,TRBV15,TRBJ1-1,CATSREPTRMNTEAFF,TGTGCCACCAGCAGAGAACCGACACGCATGAACACTGAAGCTTTCTTT
few,NA,TRBV27,TRBJ2-7,CASRLGFTYEQYF,TGTGCCAGCAGATTGGGATTCACCTACGAGCAGTACTTC
NA,TRBD2,TRBV5-1,TRBJ2-7,CASSSRTSGLNYEQYF,TGCGCCAGCAGCTCAAGGACTAGCGGGCTAAACTACGAGCAGTACTTC
NA,NA,TRBV5-1,TRBJ2-1,CASSLTGSSYNEQFF,TGCGCCAGCAGCTTGACAGGGTCCTCTTACAATGAGCAGTTCTTC
NA,NA,TRBV6-5,TRBJ1-1,CASTSTGFTEAFF,TGTGCCAGCACCTCAACCGGGTTCACTGAAGCTTTCTTT
NA,NA,TRBV7-2,TRBJ2-7,CASSTVVGSSYEQYF,TGTGCCAGCAGCACAGTCGTTGGGAGCTCCTACGAGCAGTACTTC
NA,NA,TRBV5-1,TRBJ2-7,CASSSTPVVGEQYF,TGCGCCAGCAGCTCAACCCCCGTCGTAGGGGAGCAGTACTTC
once,NA,TRBV6-6,TRBJ2-1,CASSPGGAAYNEQFF,TGTGCCAGCAGCCCTGGGGGGGCCGCCTACAATGAGCAGTTCTTC